One and the same sample provided the 23 T cell receptor beta chains below, sequenced in a study of cytomegalovirus exposure and HLA in healthy donors. This PCR relied on a set of 60 Vbeta primers and 13 Jbeta primers. Measured with immunoSEQ multiplex PCR; TCRdb has only the in-frame clones, and not every one. Of over 100,000 clones detected, roughly 76% appear once; the ten largest clones hold 7.7%. Material: PBMCs. The receptors were sampled from a woman aged 45 to 65 in good health and CMV-seropositive.

This chain joins TRBV25-1 and TRBJ2-5, with 8 bases fitting TRBD1. The germline gives CDR1 MGHDK, CDR2 SYGVNS. The CDR3 contains 15 residues. After removal of 7 bases from V and 12 bases from J, the junction contained 19 bases not matched to a gene. CDR3 sequence: CASTRTDLDRAWKYF. CDR3 DNA sequence: TGTGCCAGCACCCGAACCGACCTGGACAGGGCTTGGAAGTACTTC.

In DNA form, the CDR3 reads TGCGCCAGCAGCTTGGAGTTGGAGAACAATGAGCAGTTCTTC. This sequence encodes CASSLELENNEQFF. The genes are TRBV5-1 and TRBJ2-1; D remains ambiguous. Germline CDR1 SGHRS, CDR2 YFSETQ. CDR3 length equals 14 residues. Trimming cost V 0 bases and J 5 bases, with 9 bases left between them.

The chain uses TRBV5-5 and TRBJ2-1; D gene ambiguous. The CDR3 runs to 15 residues. The V gene's germline CDR1 is SGHKS and CDR2 YYEKEE (reference sequence). Trimming took off 4 bases at V and 0 bases at J, with 11 bases between the two ends. The CDR3 nucleotides read TGTGCCAGCAGCCTCGACTTTCTCTCCTACAATGAGCAGTTCTTC. This sequence encodes CASSLDFLSYNEQFF.

This clone was found once. This chain uses TRBV4-1 with TRBJ1-6, with D possibly TRBD1 on 6 matching bases. V was shortened by 0 bases and J by 7 bases, with 10 bases between the two germline ends. The CDR3 totals 15 residues. Germline V CDR1 and CDR2: MGHRA, YSYEKL. CDR3 DNA sequence: TGCGCCAGCAGCCAAGAAAGGGGGGGGAATTCACCCCTCCACTTT. As protein: CASSQERGGNSPLHF.

The V gene is TRBV5-1, the J gene TRBJ1-2; D is uncertain. From germline, CDR1 is SGHRS and CDR2 YFSETQ. With 0 bases removed from V and 9 bases from J, the gap between germline ends came to 18 bases. The length of the CDR3 is 15 residues. The DNA for the CDR3 is TGCGCCAGCAGCTTGGGTGGCAGCTCTGGAGCAAGCTACACCTTC. Its translation: CASSLGGSSGASYTF. The full variable domain, completed using reference TRBV5-1 and TRBJ1-2, is KAGVTQTPRYLIKTRGQQVTLSCSPISGHRSVSWYQQTPGQGLQFLFEYFSETQRNKGNFPGRFSGRQFSNSRSEMNVSTLELGDSALYLCASSLGGSSGASYTFGSGTRLTVV.

Comment on this clone: Compared with germline, one end of the junction differs, possibly owing to a read error. The chain links TRBV7-9 to TRBJ2-2; weak D call: TRBD2 (6 bases). Germline V gene data show CDR1 as SEHNR and CDR2 as FQNEAQ (reference sequence). This CDR3 contains 16 residues. The CDR3 spells CSSIPSSSARTGELFF. The DNA of the CDR3 is TGTTCCAGCATCCCTTCATCTAGCGCTCGAACCGGGGAGCTGTTTTTT.

This chain joins TRBV5-8 and TRBJ2-5; a possible D gene is TRBD2 (5 bases). The end of the DNA fits TRBJ2-7 better, so the J call may be wrong. The CDR3 runs to 15 residues. Germline CDR1 reads SGHTS; CDR2 reads YDEGEE. The DNA for the CDR3 is TGTGCCAGCAGCCCCCCCAGCGGAAGGGCAATCGAGCAGTACTTC. Protein sequence: CASSPPSGRAIEQYF.

V usage is TRBV6-5 and J usage is TRBJ1-1; 8 bases match TRBD1. Trimming took 6 bases from V and 4 from J; bases not matched to a gene: 10. The CDR3 contains 15 residues. The germline gives CDR1 MNHEY, CDR2 SVGAGI. CDR3 amino acids: CASRRTGNEGTEAFF. CDR3 nucleotides: TGTGCCAGCAGGCGGACAGGGAATGAAGGCACTGAAGCTTTCTTT.

This rearrangement joins TRBV4-3 to TRBJ2-3; tentative D call: TRBD2 (5 bases). Germline CDR1 reads LGHNA; CDR2 reads YSLEER. Trimming stripped 5 bases from V and 3 bases from J, with 12 bases between. The length of the CDR3 is 14 residues. The CDR3 DNA sequence: TGCGCCAGCAGCTTCGGACTCAAAACAGATACGCAGTATTTT. Residues: CASSFGLKTDTQYF.

CDR3 residues: CASRPVTNEKLFF. The CDR3 region has the DNA TGTGCCAGCAGGCCAGTAACTAATGAAAAACTGTTTTTT. V usage is TRBV6-5 and J usage is TRBJ1-4; D call uncertain. With 6 bases removed from V and 1 base from J, the gap between germline ends came to 6 bases. CDR1 is MNHEY and CDR2 is SVGAGI in the germline V gene. This CDR3 spans 13 amino acids.

The chain employs TRBV6-5 and TRBJ2-7; possibly TRBD1 for D (6 bases). The CDR3 runs 15 residues. Germline values: CDR1 MNHEY, CDR2 SVGAGI. V was trimmed by 0 bases and J by 6 bases, leaving 15 bases between them. In DNA, the CDR3 is TGTGCCAGCAGTTACTCGGGACATTGGGGGACCGAGCAGTACTTC. Translated: CASSYSGHWGTEQYF.

The rearrangement uses TRBV6-5 and TRBJ2-7, with TRBD2 as a possible D gene (5 bases). Looked up from germline, CDR1 is MNHEY and CDR2 is SVGAGI. This CDR3 has 11 amino acids. The germline V and J ends were trimmed by 6 bases and 7 bases, with 10 bases remaining between them. The CDR3 nucleotides are TGTGCCAGCAGCCACGGCGGGGAGCAGTACTTC. This translates into CASSHGGEQYF.

The DNA of the CDR3 is TGTGCCAGTAGTCAACCGCCCTGGACAGGGAGGGCCGGGGAGCTGTTTTTT. It is translated as CASSQPPWTGRAGELFF. The genes are TRBV19 and TRBJ2-2; TRBD1 is a possible D gene (8 bases). The length of the CDR3 is 17 residues. Germline V CDR1 and CDR2: LNHDA, SQIVND (reference sequence). With 5 bases removed from V and 6 bases from J, the gap between germline ends came to 22 bases. Full variable domain (missing parts from reference TRBV19 and TRBJ2-2): DGGITQSPKYLFRKEGQNVTLSCEQNLNHDAMYWYRQDPGQGLRLIYYSQIVNDFQKGDIAEGYSVSREKKESFPLTVTSAQKNPTAFYLCASSQPPWTGRAGELFFGEGSRLTVL.

V and J are TRBV19 and TRBJ2-1; 7 nucleotides agree with TRBD1. Germline CDR1 and CDR2: LNHDA and SQIVND (reference sequence). The V segment lost 5 bases and the J segment 9 bases; nucleotides outside the gene matches: 4. The CDR3 has 12 amino acids. CDR3 in amino acids: CASSLRGPEQFF. The DNA for the CDR3 is TGTGCCAGTAGTCTGAGGGGGCCTGAGCAGTTCTTC.

This chain links TRBV19 with TRBJ1-5; 7 positions agree with TRBD1. V gave up 3 bases and J gave up 0 bases; unmatched junction bases: 8. Germline lookup yields CDR1 LNHDA and CDR2 SQIVND (reference sequence). This CDR3 spans 17 amino acids. CDR3 in amino acids: CASSIGQAAYSNQPQHF. Written as DNA, the CDR3 is TGTGCCAGTAGTATTGGACAGGCCGCCTATAGCAATCAGCCCCAGCATTTT.

This clone was detected only once. The chain couples TRBV20-1 to TRBJ2-3; no reliable D call. Trimming shortened V by 0 bases and J by 5 bases, and 3 bases separated the two germline ends. CDR1 and CDR2 from the germline V gene are DFQATT and SNEGSKA (reference sequence). There are 11 residues in the CDR3. CDR3 protein: CSARDGDTQYF. The CDR3 nucleotides read TGCAGTGCTAGAGACGGAGATACGCAGTATTTT.

This clone was recorded only once. The chain recombines TRBV13 with TRBJ2-1, with a weak D call TRBD1 (6 bases). Trimming removed 4 bases from V and 0 bases from J, with 10 bases in between. The length of the CDR3 is 15 residues. CDR1 and CDR2 from the germline V gene are PRHDT and FYEKMQ (reference sequence). In nucleotides, the CDR3 is TGTGCCAGCAGCTACGGACAGAGCTCCTACAATGAGCAGTTCTTC. Its protein product is CASSYGQSSYNEQFF.

V and J are TRBV5-4 and TRBJ2-1; 14 nucleotides line up with TRBD2. Germline V gives CDR1 SGHNT, CDR2 YYREEE (reference sequence). Trimming at V came to 4 bases and at J to 7 bases, leaving 10 bases not matched to a gene. This CDR3 region has 17 residues. CDR3 DNA: TGTGCCAGCAGCCCGGGGGGACTAGCGGGAGCTACGAATGAGCAGTTCTTC. It encodes CASSPGGLAGATNEQFF.

The chain joins TRBV18 to TRBJ1-4; 10 nucleotides line up with TRBD1. The length of the CDR3 is 14 residues. Germline-derived CDR1 and CDR2 are KGHSH and LQKENI. V dropped 3 bases and J dropped 7; count of bases not matched to a gene: 2. The CDR3 region is CASSPRDRGEKLFF. CDR3 nucleotides: TGTGCCAGCTCACCCCGGGACAGGGGTGAAAAACTGTTTTTT.

The chain recombines TRBV18 with TRBJ1-6, with TRBD1 as a possible D gene (5 bases). V lost 3 bases and J 11 bases, leaving 17 bases between the germline ends. Germline V gives CDR1 KGHSH, CDR2 LQKENI. The CDR3 length is 15 residues. The chain's CDR3 is CASSPTGGEGAPLHF. CDR3 bases: TGTGCCAGCTCACCCACCGGGGGGGAAGGTGCACCCCTCCACTTT.

The genes are TRBV19 and TRBJ1-2; TRBD1 might be the D (5 bases). Trimming took off 6 bases at V and 8 bases at J, with 16 bases between the two ends. This CDR3 contains 13 residues. Germline V CDR1 and CDR2: LNHDA, SQIVND (reference sequence). The CDR3 region is CASSPSPGLGYTF. DNA for the CDR3: TGTGCCAGTAGCCCCAGCCCAGGGCTGGGCTACACCTTC.

The chain couples TRBV7-9 to TRBJ1-3; D ambiguous. Germline-derived CDR1 and CDR2 are SEHNR and FQNEAQ (reference sequence). CDR3 length: 17 amino acids. The V and J ends lost 3 bases and 0 bases respectively, with 15 bases between them. CDR3 amino acids: CASSFSWTESSGNTIYF. In DNA, the CDR3 is TGTGCCAGCAGCTTCTCCTGGACTGAGAGCTCTGGAAACACCATATATTTT.

Points on this clone: The sample holds other DNA sequences that translate to the same CDR3. The chain employs TRBV14 and TRBJ1-2; D is unclear. The CDR3 contains 12 residues. Trimming left V 5 bases short and J 4 bases short, with 8 bases between. CDR1 is SGHDN and CDR2 is FVKESK in the germline V gene. In nucleotides, the CDR3 is TGTGCCAGCAGCTCCCGGGGCTATGGCTACACCTTC. Translation gives CASSSRGYGYTF.